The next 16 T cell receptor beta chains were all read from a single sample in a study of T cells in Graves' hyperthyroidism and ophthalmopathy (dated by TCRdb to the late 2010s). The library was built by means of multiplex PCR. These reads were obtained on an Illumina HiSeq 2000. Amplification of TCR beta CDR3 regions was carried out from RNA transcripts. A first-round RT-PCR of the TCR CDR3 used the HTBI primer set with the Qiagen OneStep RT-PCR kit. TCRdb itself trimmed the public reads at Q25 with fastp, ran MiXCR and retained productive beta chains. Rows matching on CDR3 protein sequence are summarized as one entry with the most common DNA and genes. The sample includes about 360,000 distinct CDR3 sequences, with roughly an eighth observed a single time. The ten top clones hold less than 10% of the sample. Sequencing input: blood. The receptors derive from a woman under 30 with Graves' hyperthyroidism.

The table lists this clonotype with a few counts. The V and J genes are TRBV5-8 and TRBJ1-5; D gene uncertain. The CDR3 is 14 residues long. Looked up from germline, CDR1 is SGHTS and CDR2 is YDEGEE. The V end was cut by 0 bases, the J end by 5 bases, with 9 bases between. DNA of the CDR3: TGTGCCAGCAGCTTGGGGCAGGTGGATCAGCCCCAGCATTTT. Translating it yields CASSLGQVDQPQHF. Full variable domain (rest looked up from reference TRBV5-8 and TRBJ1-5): EAGVTQSPTHLIKTRGQQATLRCSPISGHTSVYWYQQALGLGLQFLLWYDEGEERNRGNFPPRFSGRQFPNYSSELNVNALELEDSALYLCASSLGQVDQPQHFGDGTRLSIL.

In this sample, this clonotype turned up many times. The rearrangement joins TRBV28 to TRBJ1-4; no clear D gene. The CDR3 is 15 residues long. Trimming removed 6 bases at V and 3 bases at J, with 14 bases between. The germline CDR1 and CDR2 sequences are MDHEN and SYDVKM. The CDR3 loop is CASSRHAGANEKLFF. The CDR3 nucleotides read TGTGCCAGCAGCCGACACGCTGGGGCTAATGAAAAACTGTTTTTT.

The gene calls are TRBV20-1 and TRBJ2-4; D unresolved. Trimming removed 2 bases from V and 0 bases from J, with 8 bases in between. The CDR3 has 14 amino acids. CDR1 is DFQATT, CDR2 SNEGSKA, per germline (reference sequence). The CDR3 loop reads CSARFRGAKNIQYF. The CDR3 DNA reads TGCAGTGCTAGATTTCGAGGAGCCAAAAACATTCAGTACTTC.

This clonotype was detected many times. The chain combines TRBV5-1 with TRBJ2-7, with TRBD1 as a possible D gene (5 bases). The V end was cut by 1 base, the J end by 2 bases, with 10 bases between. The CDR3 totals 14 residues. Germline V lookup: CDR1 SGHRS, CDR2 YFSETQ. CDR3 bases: TGCGCCAGCAGCTTGACCAGGGCTACCTACGAGCAGTACTTC. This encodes CASSLTRATYEQYF.

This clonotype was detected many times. The CDR3 DNA is TGTGCCAGCAGCTTAAGACACGATGGTACTGAAGCTTTCTTT. This sequence encodes CASSLRHDGTEAFF. J is TRBJ1-1 and V is TRBV9; no definite D call. CDR1 is SGDLS, CDR2 YYNGEE, per germline. Trimming shortened V by 4 bases and J by 5 bases, and 15 bases separated the two germline ends. CDR3 length: 14 residues.

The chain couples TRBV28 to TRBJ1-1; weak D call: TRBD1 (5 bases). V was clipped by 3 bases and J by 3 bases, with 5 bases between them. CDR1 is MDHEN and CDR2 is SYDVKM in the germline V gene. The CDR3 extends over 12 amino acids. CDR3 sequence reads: CASSLTDTEAFF. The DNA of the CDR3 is TGTGCCAGCAGTTTGACAGACACTGAAGCTTTCTTT. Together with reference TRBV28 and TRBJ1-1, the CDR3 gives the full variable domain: DVKVTQSSRYLVKRTGEKVFLECVQDMDHENMFWYRQDPGLGLRLIYFSYDVKMKEKGDIPEGYSVSREKKERFSLILESASTNQTSMYLCASSLTDTEAFFGQGTRLTVV.

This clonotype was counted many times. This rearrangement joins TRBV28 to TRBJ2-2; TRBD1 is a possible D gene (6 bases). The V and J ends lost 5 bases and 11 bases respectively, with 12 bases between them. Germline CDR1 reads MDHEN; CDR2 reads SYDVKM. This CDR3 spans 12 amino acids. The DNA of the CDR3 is TGTGCCAGCAGTACAGGGCCGGGTGAGCTGTTTTTT. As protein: CASSTGPGELFF.

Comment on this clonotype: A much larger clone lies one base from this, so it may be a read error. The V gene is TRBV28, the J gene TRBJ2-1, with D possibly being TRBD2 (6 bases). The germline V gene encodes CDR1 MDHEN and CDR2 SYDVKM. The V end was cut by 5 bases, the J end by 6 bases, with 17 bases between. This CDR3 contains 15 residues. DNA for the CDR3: TGTGCCAGCAGTCCCGGAGGTAGCGGATTCAATGAGCAGTTCTTC. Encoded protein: CASSPGGSGFNEQFF.

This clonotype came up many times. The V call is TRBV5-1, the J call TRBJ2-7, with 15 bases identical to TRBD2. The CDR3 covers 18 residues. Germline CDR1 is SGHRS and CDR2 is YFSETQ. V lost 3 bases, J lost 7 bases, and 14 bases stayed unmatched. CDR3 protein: CASSSTRTSGGAEKEQYF. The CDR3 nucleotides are TGCGCCAGCAGCTCCACCCGGACTAGCGGGGGGGCCGAAAAAGAGCAGTACTTC.

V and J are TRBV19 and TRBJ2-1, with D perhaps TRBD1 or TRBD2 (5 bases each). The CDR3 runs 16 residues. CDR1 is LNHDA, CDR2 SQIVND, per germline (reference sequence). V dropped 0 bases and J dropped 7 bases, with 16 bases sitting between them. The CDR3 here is CASSIDEGLGQNEQFF. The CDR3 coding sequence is TGTGCCAGTAGTATAGATGAGGGCCTCGGACAAAATGAGCAGTTCTTC. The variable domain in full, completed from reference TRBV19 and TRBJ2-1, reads DGGITQSPKYLFRKEGQNVTLSCEQNLNHDAMYWYRQDPGQGLRLIYYSQIVNDFQKGDIAEGYSVSREKKESFPLTVTSAQKNPTAFYLCASSIDEGLGQNEQFFGPGTRLTVL.

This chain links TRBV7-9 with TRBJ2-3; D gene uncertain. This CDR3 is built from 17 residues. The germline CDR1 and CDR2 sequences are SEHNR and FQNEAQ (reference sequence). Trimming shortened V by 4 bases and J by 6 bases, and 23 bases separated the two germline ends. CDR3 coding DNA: TGTGCCAGCAGCTCGAAAAACCTAGGCAGGATGAAGGATACGCAGTATTTT. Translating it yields CASSSKNLGRMKDTQYF.

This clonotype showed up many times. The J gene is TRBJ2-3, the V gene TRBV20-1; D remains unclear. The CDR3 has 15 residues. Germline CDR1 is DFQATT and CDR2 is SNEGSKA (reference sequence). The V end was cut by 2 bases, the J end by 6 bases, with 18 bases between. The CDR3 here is CSARRAGRVGDTQYF. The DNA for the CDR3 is TGCAGTGCTAGACGGGCAGGACGCGTCGGGGATACGCAGTATTTT.

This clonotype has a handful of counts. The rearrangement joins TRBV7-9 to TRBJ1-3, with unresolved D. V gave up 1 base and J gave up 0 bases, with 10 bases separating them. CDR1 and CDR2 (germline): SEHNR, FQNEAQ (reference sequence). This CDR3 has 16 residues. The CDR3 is CASSLVGLISGNTIYF. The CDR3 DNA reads TGTGCCAGCAGCTTAGTTGGGCTAATCTCTGGAAACACCATATATTTT. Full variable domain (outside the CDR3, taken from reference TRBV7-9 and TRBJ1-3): DTGVSQNPRHKITKRGQNVTFRCDPISEHNRLYWYRQTLGQGPEFLTYFQNEAQLEKSRLLSDRFSAERPKGSFSTLEIQRTEQGDSAMYLCASSLVGLISGNTIYFGEGSWLTVV.

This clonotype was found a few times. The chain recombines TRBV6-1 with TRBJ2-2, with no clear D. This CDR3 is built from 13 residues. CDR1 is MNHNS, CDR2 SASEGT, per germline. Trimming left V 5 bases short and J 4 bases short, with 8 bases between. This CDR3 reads CASSYPGTGELFF. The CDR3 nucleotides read TGTGCCAGCAGTTATCCCGGCACCGGGGAGCTGTTTTTT.

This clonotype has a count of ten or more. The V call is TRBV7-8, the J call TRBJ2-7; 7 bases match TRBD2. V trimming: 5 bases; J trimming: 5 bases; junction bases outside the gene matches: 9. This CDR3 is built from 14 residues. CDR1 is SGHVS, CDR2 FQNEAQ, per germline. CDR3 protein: CASSPDPRGDEQYF. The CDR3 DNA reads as TGTGCCAGCAGCCCGGACCCCCGGGGGGACGAGCAGTACTTC.

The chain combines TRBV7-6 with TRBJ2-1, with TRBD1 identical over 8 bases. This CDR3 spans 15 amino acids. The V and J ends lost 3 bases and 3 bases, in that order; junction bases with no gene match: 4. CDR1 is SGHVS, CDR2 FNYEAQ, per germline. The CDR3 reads CASSFQTGDYNEQFF. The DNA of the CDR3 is TGTGCCAGCAGCTTCCAGACAGGGGACTACAATGAGCAGTTCTTC.